This paragraph covers one T cell receptor beta chain sequence. This sample stems from a study of blood T cell repertoires in COVID-19. Some clones are missing from TCRdb's copy, which holds only in-frame ones; the method was immunoSEQ multiplex PCR. The profile shows 250,000 to 300,000 clones, roughly 85% of them singletons. The sequence was collected from a woman in her 70s with acute or convalescent COVID-19. Sequenced: peripheral blood.

This CDR3 is CASSQQGGNLRNEQFF. The CDR3 nucleotides are TGTGCCAGCAGCCAACAGGGTGGGAACTTACGAAATGAGCAGTTCTTC. J is TRBJ2-1 and V is TRBV7-2; D is possibly TRBD1 (6 bases). CDR1 and CDR2 (germline): SGHTA, FQGNSA. The V gene lost 5 bases and the J gene lost 7 bases, with 21 bases spanning the gap. The CDR3 contains 16 residues.